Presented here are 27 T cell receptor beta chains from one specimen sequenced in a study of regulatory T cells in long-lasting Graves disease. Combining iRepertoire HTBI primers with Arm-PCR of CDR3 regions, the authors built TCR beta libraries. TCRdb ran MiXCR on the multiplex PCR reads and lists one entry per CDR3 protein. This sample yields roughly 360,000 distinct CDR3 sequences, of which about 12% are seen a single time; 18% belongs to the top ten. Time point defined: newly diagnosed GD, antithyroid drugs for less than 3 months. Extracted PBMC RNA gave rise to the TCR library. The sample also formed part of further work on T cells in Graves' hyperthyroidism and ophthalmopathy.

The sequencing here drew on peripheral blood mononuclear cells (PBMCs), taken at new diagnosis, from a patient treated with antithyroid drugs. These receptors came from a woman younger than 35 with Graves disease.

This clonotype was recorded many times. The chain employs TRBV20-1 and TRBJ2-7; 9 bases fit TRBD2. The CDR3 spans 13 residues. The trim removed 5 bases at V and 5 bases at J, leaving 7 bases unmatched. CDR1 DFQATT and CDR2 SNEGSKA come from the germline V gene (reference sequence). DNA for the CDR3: TGCAGTGCTGGGACTAGCCCGTTCGACGAGCAGTACTTC. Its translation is CSAGTSPFDEQYF.

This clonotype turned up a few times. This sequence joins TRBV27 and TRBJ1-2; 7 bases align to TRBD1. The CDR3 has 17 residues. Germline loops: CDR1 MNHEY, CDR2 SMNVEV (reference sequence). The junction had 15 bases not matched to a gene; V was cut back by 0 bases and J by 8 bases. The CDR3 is CASSLSWVGTAIWGYTF. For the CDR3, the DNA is TGTGCCAGCAGTTTATCATGGGTGGGGACAGCGATTTGGGGCTACACCTTC.

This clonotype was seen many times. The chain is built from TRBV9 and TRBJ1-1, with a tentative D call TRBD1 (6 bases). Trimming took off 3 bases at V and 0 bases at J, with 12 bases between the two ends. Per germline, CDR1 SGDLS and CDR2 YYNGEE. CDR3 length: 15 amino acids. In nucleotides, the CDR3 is TGTGCCAGCAGCGATACCGGGACAATGAACACTGAAGCTTTCTTT. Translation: CASSDTGTMNTEAFF.

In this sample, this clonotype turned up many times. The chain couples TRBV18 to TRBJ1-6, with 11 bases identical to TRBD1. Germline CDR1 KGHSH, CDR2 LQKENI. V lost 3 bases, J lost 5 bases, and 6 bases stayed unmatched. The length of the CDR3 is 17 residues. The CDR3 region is CASSPYGTGGDNSPLHF. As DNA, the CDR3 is TGTGCCAGCTCACCGTATGGGACAGGGGGAGATAATTCACCCCTCCACTTT.

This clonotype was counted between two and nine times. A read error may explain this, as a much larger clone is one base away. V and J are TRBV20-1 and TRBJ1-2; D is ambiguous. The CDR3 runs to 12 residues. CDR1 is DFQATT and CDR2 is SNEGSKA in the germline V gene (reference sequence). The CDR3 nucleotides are TGCAGTGCTAGAACGGGAAGCTATGGCTACTCCTTC. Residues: CSARTGSYGYSF.

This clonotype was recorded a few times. In nucleotides, the CDR3 is TGTGCCAGCAGTAAAAGGGTCCCCTCCTACGAGCAGTACTTC. Its protein is CASSKRVPSYEQYF. This chain links TRBV28 with TRBJ2-7; D not certain. The CDR3 loop spans 14 amino acids. Germline lookup yields CDR1 MDHEN and CDR2 SYDVKM. Trimming took 5 bases from V and 0 from J, leaving 11 bases between them.

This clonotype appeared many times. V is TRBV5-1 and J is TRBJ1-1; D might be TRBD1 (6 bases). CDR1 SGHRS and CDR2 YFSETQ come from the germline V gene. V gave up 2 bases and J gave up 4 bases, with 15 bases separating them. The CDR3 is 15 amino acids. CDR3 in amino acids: CASSFTVGGLTEAFF. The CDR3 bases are TGCGCCAGCAGCTTCACGGTCGGGGGGCTCACTGAAGCTTTCTTT. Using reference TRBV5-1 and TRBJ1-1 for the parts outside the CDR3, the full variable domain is KAGVTQTPRYLIKTRGQQVTLSCSPISGHRSVSWYQQTPGQGLQFLFEYFSETQRNKGNFPGRFSGRQFSNSRSEMNVSTLELGDSALYLCASSFTVGGLTEAFFGQGTRLTVV.

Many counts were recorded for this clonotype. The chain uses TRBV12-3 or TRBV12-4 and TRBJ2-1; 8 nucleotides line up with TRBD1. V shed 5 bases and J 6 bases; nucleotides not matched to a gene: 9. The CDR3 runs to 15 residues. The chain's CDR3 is CASSPDREIGNEQFF. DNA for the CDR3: TGTGCCAGCAGTCCGGACAGGGAAATAGGCAATGAGCAGTTCTTC.

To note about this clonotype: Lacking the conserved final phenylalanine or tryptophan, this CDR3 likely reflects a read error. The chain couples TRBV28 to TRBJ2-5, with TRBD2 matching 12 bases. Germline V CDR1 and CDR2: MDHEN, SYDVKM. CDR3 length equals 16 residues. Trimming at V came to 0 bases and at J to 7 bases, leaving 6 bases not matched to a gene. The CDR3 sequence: CASSLWTSGSRVTQYL. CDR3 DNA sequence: TGTGCCAGCAGTTTATGGACTAGCGGGAGCAGGGTGACCCAGTACCTC.

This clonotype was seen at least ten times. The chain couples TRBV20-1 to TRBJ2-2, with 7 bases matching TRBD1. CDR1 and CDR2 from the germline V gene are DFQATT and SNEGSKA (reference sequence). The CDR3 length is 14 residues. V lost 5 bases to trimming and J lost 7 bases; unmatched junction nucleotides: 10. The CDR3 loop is CSADRDSGSGELFF. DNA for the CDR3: TGCAGTGCTGACCGGGACAGTGGGAGCGGGGAGCTGTTTTTT.

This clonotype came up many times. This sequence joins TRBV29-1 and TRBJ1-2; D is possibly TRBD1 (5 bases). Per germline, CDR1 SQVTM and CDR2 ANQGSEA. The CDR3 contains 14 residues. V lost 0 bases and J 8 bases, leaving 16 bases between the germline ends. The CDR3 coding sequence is TGCAGCGTTGAAGATCGTAGGGCAGGGATCGGCTACACCTTC. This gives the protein CSVEDRRAGIGYTF.

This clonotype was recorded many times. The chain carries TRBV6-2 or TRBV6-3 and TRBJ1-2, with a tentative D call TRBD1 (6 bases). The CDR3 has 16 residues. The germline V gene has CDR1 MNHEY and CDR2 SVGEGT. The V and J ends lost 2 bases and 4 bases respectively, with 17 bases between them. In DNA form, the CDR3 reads TGTGCCAGCAGTTACCCACAGAAGTCAGGGGTCTATGGCTACACCTTC. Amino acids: CASSYPQKSGVYGYTF.

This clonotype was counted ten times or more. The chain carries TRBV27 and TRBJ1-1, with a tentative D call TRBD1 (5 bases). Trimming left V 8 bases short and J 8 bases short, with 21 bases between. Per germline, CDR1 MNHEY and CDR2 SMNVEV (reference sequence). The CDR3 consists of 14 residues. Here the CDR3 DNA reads TGTGCCAGCGGACTGGGACCGCGAGTATCCGAAGCTTTCTTT. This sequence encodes CASGLGPRVSEAFF.

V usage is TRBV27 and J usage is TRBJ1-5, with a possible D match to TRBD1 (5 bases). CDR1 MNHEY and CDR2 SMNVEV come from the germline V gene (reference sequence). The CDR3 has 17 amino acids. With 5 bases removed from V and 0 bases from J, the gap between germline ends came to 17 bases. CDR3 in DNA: TGTGCCAGCAGTCCGGGGCAGGACGTCTATAGCAATCAGCCCCAGCATTTT. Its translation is CASSPGQDVYSNQPQHF.

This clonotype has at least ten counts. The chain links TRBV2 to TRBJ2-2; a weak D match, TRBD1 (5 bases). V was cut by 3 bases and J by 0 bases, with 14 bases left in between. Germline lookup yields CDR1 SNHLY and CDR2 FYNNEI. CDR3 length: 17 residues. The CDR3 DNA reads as TGTGCCAGCAGTGAGGACAAGACCCTATCGAACACCGGGGAGCTGTTTTTT. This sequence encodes CASSEDKTLSNTGELFF.

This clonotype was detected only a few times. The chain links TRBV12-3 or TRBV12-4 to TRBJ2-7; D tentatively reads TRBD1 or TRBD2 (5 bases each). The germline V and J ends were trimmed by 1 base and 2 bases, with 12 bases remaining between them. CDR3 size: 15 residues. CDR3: CASSLGGGTTYEQYF. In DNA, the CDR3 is TGTGCCAGCAGTTTAGGTGGTGGGACCACCTACGAGCAGTACTTC.

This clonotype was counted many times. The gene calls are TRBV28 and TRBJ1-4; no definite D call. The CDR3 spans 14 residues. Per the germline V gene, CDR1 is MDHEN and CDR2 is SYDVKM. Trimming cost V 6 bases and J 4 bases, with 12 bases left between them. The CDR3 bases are TGTGCCAGCAGCAGGACCGTAAATAATGAAAAACTGTTTTTT. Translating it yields CASSRTVNNEKLFF. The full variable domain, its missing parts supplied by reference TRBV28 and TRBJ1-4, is DVKVTQSSRYLVKRTGEKVFLECVQDMDHENMFWYRQDPGLGLRLIYFSYDVKMKEKGDIPEGYSVSREKKERFSLILESASTNQTSMYLCASSRTVNNEKLFFGSGTQLSVL.

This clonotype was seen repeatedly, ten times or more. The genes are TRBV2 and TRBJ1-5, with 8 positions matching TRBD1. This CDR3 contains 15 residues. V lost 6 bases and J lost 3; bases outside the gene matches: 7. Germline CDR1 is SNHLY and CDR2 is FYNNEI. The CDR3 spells CASRDREEPNQPQHF. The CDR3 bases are TGTGCCAGCAGGGACAGGGAGGAGCCCAATCAGCCCCAGCATTTT.

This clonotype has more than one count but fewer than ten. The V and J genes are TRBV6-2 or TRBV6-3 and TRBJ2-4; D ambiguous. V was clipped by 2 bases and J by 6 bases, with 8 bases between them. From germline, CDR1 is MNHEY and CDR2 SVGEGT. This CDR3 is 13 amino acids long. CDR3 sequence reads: CASSYEDSNIQYF. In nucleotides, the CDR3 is TGTGCCAGCAGTTACGAAGACTCAAACATTCAGTACTTC.

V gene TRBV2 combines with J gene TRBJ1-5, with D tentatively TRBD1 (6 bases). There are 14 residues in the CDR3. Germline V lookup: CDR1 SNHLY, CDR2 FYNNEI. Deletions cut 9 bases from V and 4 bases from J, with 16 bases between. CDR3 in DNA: TGTGCCAGTAAACGGACAGCCTTGAATCAGCCCCAGCATTTT. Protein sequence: CASKRTALNQPQHF.

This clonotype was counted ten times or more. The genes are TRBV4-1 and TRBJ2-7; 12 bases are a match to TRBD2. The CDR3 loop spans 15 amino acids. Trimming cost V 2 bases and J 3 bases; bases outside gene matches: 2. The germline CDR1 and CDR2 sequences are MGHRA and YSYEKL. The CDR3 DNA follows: TGCGCCAGCAGCCAAACTAGCGGGAGGTACTACGAGCAGTACTTC. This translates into CASSQTSGRYYEQYF.

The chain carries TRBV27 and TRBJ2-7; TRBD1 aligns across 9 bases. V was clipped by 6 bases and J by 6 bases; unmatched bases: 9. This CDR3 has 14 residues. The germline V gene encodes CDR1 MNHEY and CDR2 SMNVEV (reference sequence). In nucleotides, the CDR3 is TGTGCCAGCAGCCCCGGGACAGGGATTGGCGAGCAGTACTTC. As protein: CASSPGTGIGEQYF.

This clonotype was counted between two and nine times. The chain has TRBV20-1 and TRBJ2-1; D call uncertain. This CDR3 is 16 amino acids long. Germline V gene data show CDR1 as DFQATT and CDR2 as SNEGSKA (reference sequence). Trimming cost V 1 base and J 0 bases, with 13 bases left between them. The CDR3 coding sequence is TGCAGTGCTAGAGCCCCCGGCGCTAGCTCCTACAATGAGCAGTTCTTC. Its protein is CSARAPGASSYNEQFF.

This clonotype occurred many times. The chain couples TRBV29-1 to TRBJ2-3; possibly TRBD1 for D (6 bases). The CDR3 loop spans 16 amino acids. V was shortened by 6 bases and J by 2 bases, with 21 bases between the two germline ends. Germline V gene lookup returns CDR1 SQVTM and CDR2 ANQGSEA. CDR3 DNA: TGCAGCGTCGATAAACGGACAGAGAGCAACACAGATACGCAGTATTTT. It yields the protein CSVDKRTESNTDTQYF.

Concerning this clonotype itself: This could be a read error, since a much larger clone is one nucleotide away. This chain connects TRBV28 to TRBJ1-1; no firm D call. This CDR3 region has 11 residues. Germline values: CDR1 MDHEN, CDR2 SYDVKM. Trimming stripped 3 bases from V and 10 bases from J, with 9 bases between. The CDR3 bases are TGTGCCAGCAGTTTGACGGTTGGAGCTTTCTTT. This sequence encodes CASSLTVGAFF. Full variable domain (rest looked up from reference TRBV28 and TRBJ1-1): DVKVTQSSRYLVKRTGEKVFLECVQDMDHENMFWYRQDPGLGLRLIYFSYDVKMKEKGDIPEGYSVSREKKERFSLILESASTNQTSMYLCASSLTVGAFFGQGTRLTVV.

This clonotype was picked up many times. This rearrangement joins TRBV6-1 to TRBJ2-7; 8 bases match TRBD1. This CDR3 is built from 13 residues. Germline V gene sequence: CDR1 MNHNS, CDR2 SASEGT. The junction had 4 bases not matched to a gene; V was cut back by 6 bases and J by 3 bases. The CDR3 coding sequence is TGTGCCAGCAGCAAGACAGGGGACTACGAGCAGTACGTC. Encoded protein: CASSKTGDYEQYV.

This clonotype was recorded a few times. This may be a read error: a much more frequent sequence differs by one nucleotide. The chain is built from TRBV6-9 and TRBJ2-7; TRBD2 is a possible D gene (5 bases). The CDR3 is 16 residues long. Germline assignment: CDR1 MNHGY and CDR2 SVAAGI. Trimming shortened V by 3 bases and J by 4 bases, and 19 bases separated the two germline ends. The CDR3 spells CASSYVGGEVGYEQYF. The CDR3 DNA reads TGTGCCAGCAGTTACGTAGGAGGTGAGGTTGGGTACGAGCAGTACTTC.